The 14 T cell receptor beta chains listed next were all sequenced from one sample in a study of blood T cell repertoires in COVID-19 (dated by TCRdb to about 2020). The library was generated by the immunoSEQ multiplex PCR assay. Not all clones reach the TCRdb copy of this immuneACCESS table, which keeps in-frame sequences only. Checked studies attribute under half of the gap to unresolved V genes and leave the rest unexplained. For this sample there are more than 250,000 clones; 85% to 90% appear just once. More than 9% of the sample is held by the ten biggest clonotypes. Sequencing input: PBMCs or T cells enriched from blood (not recorded which). The receptors stem from a woman aged 18-29 years who had recovered from COVID-19.

V is TRBV6-5 and J is TRBJ1-2, with D hard to call. Per germline, CDR1 MNHEY and CDR2 SVGAGI. CDR3 size: 13 residues. V dropped 5 bases and J dropped 1 base, with 8 bases sitting between them. CDR3 sequence (DNA): TGTGCCAGCAGTCCCCCCCATAACTATGGCTACACCTTC. Translation gives CASSPPHNYGYTF.

CDR3 in amino acids: CASRPTGQGVGYTF. In DNA form, the CDR3 reads TGTGCCAGCAGACCCACGGGACAGGGGGTCGGCTACACCTTC. The chain is built from TRBV28 and TRBJ1-2; 11 nucleotides line up with TRBD1. The CDR3 loop spans 14 amino acids. Per germline, CDR1 MDHEN and CDR2 SYDVKM. Trimming took 6 bases from V and 8 from J; bases not matched to a gene: 8.

A note on this clone: Within the sample, other DNA sequences also encode this same CDR3. The chain is built from TRBV12-3 or TRBV12-4 and TRBJ1-2; D remains ambiguous. This CDR3 has 13 amino acids. Between the trimmed V and J ends, which lost 9 bases and 0 bases, there was a span of 11 bases. The CDR3 region has the DNA TGTGCCAGTACTCCGGGAACTAACTATGGCTACACCTTC. Amino acids: CASTPGTNYGYTF.

The chain couples TRBV7-8 to TRBJ1-1, with unresolved D. Germline loops: CDR1 SGHVS, CDR2 FQNEAQ. The length of the CDR3 is 14 residues. V dropped 1 base and J dropped 3 bases, with 9 bases sitting between them. The CDR3 region has the DNA TGTGCCAGCAGCTTAGTAGAACGGGACACTGAAGCTTTCTTT. This translates into CASSLVERDTEAFF. Full variable domain (missing parts from reference TRBV7-8 and TRBJ1-1): GAGVSQSPRYKVAKRGQDVALRCDPISGHVSLFWYQQALGQGPEFLTYFQNEAQLDKSGLPSDRFFAERPEGSVSTLKIQRTQQEDSAVYLCASSLVERDTEAFFGQGTRLTVV.

The V and J genes are TRBV7-8 and TRBJ2-1, with 7 nucleotides matching TRBD1. After removal of 4 bases from V and 4 bases from J, the junction contained 10 bases not matched to a gene. The CDR3 is made up of 16 amino acids. CDR1 SGHVS and CDR2 FQNEAQ come from the germline V gene. DNA for the CDR3: TGTGCCAGCAGCTATGAGAGGGGGCGAAGGTACAATGAGCAGTTCTTC. Its protein product is CASSYERGRRYNEQFF.

The J gene is TRBJ1-2, the V gene TRBV6-5; 9 bases fit TRBD1. V shed 5 bases and J 6 bases; nucleotides not matched to a gene: 10. Germline CDR1 is MNHEY and CDR2 is SVGAGI. The CDR3 is 15 residues long. CDR3 loop: CASSTIRDRVHGYTF. CDR3 in DNA: TGTGCCAGCAGTACTATCCGGGACAGGGTGCATGGCTACACCTTC.

The V and J genes are TRBV18 and TRBJ2-2; 11 bases map to TRBD1. Germline-derived CDR1 and CDR2 are KGHSH and LQKENI. V shed 3 bases, J shed 0 bases, and the junction held 9 bases outside the gene matches. The CDR3 is 19 residues long. CDR3 coding DNA: TGTGCCAGCTCACCTTCCCACTCGGGACAGGGGGCGAACACCGGGGAGCTGTTTTTT. It translates to CASSPSHSGQGANTGELFF.

The V call is TRBV5-1, the J call TRBJ1-1; 8 bases are a match to TRBD1. The CDR3 loop spans 13 amino acids. V lost 0 bases, J lost 8 bases, and 3 bases stayed unmatched. CDR1 is SGHRS and CDR2 is YFSETQ in the germline V gene. The CDR3: CASSLGDRTEAFF. CDR3 bases: TGCGCCAGCAGCTTGGGGGACAGGACCGAAGCTTTCTTT.

The V gene is TRBV7-6, the J gene TRBJ2-5, with 11 bases that match TRBD2. The CDR3 has 17 residues. Germline trimming cut 3 bases from V and 2 bases from J; bases unmatched to any gene: 8. Per the germline V gene, CDR1 is SGHVS and CDR2 is FNYEAQ. CDR3 coding DNA: TGTGCCAGCAGCTTTAGTCTGGGACTAGCGGTACAAGAGACCCAGTACTTC. Translated: CASSFSLGLAVQETQYF.

The count of this clone is one. The chain has TRBV12-3 or TRBV12-4 and TRBJ1-1; D gene ambiguous. V lost 2 bases to trimming and J lost 3 bases, with 7 bases between them. This CDR3 has 13 residues. Here the CDR3 reads CASSLTGDTEAFF. Here the CDR3 DNA reads TGTGCCAGCAGTTTAACCGGGGACACTGAAGCTTTCTTT.

The chain recombines TRBV9 with TRBJ1-3; no clear D gene. In germline, CDR1 is SGDLS, CDR2 YYNGEE. Deletions cut 0 bases from V and 0 bases from J, with 10 bases between. This CDR3 comprises 16 residues. CDR3 protein: CASSVAVILSGNTIYF. As DNA, the CDR3 is TGTGCCAGCAGCGTAGCCGTGATACTCTCTGGAAACACCATATATTTT.

The V gene is TRBV5-1, the J gene TRBJ1-1, with a tentative D call TRBD1 (6 bases). Germline lookup yields CDR1 SGHRS and CDR2 YFSETQ. The CDR3 has 15 residues. The ends were cut back, 1 base at V and 0 bases at J, with 10 bases in the middle. CDR3 region: CASSLLGGVNTEAFF. The CDR3 nucleotides are TGCGCCAGCAGCTTGCTAGGGGGGGTGAACACTGAAGCTTTCTTT. The full variable domain, in which reference TRBV5-1 and TRBJ1-1 provide the parts outside the CDR3, is KAGVTQTPRYLIKTRGQQVTLSCSPISGHRSVSWYQQTPGQGLQFLFEYFSETQRNKGNFPGRFSGRQFSNSRSEMNVSTLELGDSALYLCASSLLGGVNTEAFFGQGTRLTVV.

In this sample, this clone turned up once. V usage is TRBV7-3 and J usage is TRBJ1-1; perhaps TRBD1 as D (6 bases). The CDR3 totals 14 residues. Per the germline V gene, CDR1 is SGHTA and CDR2 is FQGTGA. The germline V and J ends were trimmed by 5 bases and 10 bases, with 20 bases remaining between them. The CDR3, as DNA: TGTGCCAGCAGCCCCTCGGGGGCGGGAGTTCGAGCTTTCTTT. Protein product: CASSPSGAGVRAFF.

The chain links TRBV3-1 (or the pseudogene TRBV3-2) to TRBJ2-1; 15 bases match TRBD2. The germline V gene has CDR1 LGHDT and CDR2 YNNKEL (reference sequence). The CDR3 sequence is 16 residues long. V shed 1 base, J shed 9 bases, and the junction held 4 bases outside the gene matches. CDR3 sequence reads: CASSQGTSGRGIEQFF. In DNA form, the CDR3 reads TGTGCCAGCAGCCAAGGGACTAGCGGGAGGGGGATTGAGCAGTTCTTC.